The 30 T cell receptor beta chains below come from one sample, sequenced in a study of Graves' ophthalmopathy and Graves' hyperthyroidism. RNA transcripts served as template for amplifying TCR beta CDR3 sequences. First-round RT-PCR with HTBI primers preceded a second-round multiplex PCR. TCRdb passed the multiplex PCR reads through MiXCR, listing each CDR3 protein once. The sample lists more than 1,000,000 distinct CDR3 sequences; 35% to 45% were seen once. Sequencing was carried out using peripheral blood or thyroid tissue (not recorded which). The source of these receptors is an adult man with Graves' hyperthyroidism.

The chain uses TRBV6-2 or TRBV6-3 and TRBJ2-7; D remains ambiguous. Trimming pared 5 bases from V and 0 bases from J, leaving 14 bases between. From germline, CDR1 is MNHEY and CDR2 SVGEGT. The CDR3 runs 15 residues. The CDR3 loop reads CASSPRPYGSYEQYF. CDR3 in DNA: TGTGCCAGCAGTCCACGTCCGTATGGCTCCTACGAGCAGTACTTC.

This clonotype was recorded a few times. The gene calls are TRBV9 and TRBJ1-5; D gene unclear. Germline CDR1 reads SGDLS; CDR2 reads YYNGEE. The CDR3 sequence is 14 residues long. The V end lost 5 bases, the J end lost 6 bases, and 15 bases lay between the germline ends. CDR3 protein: CASSEVVRIQPQHF. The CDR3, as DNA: TGTGCCAGCAGTGAAGTGGTTCGGATTCAGCCCCAGCATTTT.

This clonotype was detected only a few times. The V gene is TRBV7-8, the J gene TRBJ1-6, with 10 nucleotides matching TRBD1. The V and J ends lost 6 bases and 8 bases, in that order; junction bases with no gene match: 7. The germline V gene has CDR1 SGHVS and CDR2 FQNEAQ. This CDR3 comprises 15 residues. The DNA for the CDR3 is TGTGCCAGCAGGTCTGGGACAGGGGCAGATTCACCCCTCCACTTT. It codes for CASRSGTGADSPLHF.

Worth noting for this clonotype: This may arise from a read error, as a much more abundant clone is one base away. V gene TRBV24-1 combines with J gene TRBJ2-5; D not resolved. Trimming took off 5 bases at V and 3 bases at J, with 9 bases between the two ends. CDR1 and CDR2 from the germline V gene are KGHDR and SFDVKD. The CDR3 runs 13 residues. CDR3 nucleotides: TGTGCCACCAGTGGACTCCCAAAAGAGACCCAGTACTTC. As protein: CATSGLPKETQYF.

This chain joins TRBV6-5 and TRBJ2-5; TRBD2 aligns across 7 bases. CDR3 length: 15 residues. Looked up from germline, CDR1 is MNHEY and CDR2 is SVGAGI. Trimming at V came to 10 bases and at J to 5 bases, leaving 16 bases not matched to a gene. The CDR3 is CAISGGGAGTETQYF. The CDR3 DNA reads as TGTGCCATTTCAGGCGGGGGAGCGGGGACGGAGACCCAGTACTTC.

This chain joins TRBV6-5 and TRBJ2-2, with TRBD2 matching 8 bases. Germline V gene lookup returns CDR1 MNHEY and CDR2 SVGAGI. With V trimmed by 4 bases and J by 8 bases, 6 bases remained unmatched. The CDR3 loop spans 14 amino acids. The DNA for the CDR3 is TGTGCCAGCAGTTTCGGGGGGGAATTGGGGGAGCTGTTTTTT. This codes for CASSFGGELGELFF.

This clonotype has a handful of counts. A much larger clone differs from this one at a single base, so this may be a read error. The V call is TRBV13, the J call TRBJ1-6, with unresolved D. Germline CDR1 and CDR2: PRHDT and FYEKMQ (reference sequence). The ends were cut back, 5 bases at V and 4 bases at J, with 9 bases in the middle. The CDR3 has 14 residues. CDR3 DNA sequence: TGTGCCAGCAGCGGGGATACGTATAATTCACCCCTCCACTTT. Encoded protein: CASSGDTYNSPLHF. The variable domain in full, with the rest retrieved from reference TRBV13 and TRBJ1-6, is AAGVIQSPRHLIKEKRETATLKCYPIPRHDTVYWYQQGPGQDPQFLISFYEKMQSDKGSIPDRFSAQQFSDYHSELNMSSLELGDSALYFCASSGDTYNSPLHFGNGTRLTVT.

This CDR3 is CSANRGIGNEQYF. The CDR3 bases are TGCAGTGCTAACAGGGGGATAGGCAATGAGCAGTACTTC. V gene TRBV20-1 combines with J gene TRBJ2-7; 8 nucleotides align to TRBD1. Per the germline V gene, CDR1 is DFQATT and CDR2 is SNEGSKA (reference sequence). Trimming took 4 bases from V and 7 from J; bases not matched to a gene: 9. The CDR3 length is 13 residues.

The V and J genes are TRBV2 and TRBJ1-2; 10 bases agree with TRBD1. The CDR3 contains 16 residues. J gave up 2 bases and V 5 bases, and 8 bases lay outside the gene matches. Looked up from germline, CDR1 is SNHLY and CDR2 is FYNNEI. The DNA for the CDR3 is TGTGCCAGCAGTCACCCGGACAGGGGGGGAAACTATGGCTACACCTTC. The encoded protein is CASSHPDRGGNYGYTF.

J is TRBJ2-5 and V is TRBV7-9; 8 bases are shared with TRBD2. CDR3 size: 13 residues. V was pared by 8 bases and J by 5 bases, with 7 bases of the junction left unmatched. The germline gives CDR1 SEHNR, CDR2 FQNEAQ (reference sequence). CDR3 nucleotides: TGTGCCAGCCGCGCGGGGGGAAAGGAGACCCAGTACTTC. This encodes CASRAGGKETQYF.

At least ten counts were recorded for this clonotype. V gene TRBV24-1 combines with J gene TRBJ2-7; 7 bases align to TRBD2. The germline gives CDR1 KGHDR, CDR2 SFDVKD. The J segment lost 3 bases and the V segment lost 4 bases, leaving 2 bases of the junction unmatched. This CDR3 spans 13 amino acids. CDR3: CATSEGGSYEQYF. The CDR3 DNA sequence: TGTGCCACCAGTGAGGGCGGGAGCTACGAGCAGTACTTC.

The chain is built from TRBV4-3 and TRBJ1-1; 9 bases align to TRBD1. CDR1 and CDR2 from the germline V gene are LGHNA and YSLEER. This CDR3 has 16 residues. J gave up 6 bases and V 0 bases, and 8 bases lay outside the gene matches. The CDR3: CASSQDTGGSSAEAFF. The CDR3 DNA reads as TGCGCCAGCAGCCAAGATACAGGGGGCTCCTCCGCTGAAGCTTTCTTT.

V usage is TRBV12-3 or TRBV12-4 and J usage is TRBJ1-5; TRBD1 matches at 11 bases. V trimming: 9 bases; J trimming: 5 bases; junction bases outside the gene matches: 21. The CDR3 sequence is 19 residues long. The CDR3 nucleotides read TGTGCCAGTAGTATGGACCCCCGGGACAGGGGGTCTGACGATCAGCCCCAGCATTTT. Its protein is CASSMDPRDRGSDDQPQHF.

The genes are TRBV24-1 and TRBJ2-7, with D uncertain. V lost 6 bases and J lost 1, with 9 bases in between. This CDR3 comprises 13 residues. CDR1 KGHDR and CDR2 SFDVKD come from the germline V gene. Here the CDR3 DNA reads TGTGCCACCAGTACCCGCATGTCCTACGAGCAGTACTTC. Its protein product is CATSTRMSYEQYF.

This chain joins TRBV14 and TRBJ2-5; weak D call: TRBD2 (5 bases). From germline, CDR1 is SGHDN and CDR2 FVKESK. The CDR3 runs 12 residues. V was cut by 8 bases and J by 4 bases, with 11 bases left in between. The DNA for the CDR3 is TGTGCCAGCGTCCAAGAGGGAGAGACCCAGTACTTC. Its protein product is CASVQEGETQYF. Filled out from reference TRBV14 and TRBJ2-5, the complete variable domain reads EAGVTQFPSHSVIEKGQTVTLRCDPISGHDNLYWYRRVMGKEIKFLLHFVKESKQDESGMPNNRFLAERTGGTYSTLKVQPAELEDSGVYFCASVQEGETQYFGPGTRLLVL.

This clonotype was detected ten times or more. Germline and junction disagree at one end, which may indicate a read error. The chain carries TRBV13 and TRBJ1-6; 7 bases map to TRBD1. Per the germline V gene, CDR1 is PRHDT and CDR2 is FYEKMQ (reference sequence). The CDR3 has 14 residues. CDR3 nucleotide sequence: TGCGCCAGCAGTTCCGGGACAGATAATTCACCCCTCCACTTT. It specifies CASSSGTDNSPLHF.

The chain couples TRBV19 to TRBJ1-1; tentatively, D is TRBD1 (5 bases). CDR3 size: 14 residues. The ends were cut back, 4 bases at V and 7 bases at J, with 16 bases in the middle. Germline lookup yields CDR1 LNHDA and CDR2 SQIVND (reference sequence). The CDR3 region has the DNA TGTGCCAGTAGTACGGGGACCCCGAAAGTTGAAGCTTTCTTT. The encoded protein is CASSTGTPKVEAFF.

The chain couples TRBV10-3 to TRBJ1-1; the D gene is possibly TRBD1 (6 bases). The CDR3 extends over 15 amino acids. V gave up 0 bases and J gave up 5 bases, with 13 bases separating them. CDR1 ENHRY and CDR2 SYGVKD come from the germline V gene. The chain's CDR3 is CAISESQGSTTEAFF. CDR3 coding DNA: TGTGCCATCAGTGAGTCACAGGGAAGTACGACTGAAGCTTTCTTT.

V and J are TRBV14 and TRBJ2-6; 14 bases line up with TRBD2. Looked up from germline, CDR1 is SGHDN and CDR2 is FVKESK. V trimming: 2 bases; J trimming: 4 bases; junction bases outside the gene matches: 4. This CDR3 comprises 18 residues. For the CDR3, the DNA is TGTGCCAGCAGCCAACGGACTAGCGGGGGGTGGGGGGCCAACGTCCTGACTTTC. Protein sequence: CASSQRTSGGWGANVLTF.

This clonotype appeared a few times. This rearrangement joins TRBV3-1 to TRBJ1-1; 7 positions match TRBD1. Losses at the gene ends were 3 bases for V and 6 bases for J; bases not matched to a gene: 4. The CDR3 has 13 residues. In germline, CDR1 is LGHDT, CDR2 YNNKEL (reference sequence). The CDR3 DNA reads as TGTGCCAGCAGCCAGACAGGGTCGGCTGAAGCTTTCTTT. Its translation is CASSQTGSAEAFF.

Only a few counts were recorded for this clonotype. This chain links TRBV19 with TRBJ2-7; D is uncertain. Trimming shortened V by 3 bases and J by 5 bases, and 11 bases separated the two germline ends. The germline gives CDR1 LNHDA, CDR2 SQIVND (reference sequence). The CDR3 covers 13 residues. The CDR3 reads CASSMGANDEQYF. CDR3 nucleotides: TGTGCCAGTAGTATGGGTGCTAACGACGAGCAGTACTTC.

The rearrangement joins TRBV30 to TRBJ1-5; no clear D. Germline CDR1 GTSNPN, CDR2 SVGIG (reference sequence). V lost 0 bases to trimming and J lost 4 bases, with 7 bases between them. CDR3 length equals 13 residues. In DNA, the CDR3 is TGTGCCTGGAGTGTACCTCCTAATCAGCCCCAGCATTTT. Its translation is CAWSVPPNQPQHF.

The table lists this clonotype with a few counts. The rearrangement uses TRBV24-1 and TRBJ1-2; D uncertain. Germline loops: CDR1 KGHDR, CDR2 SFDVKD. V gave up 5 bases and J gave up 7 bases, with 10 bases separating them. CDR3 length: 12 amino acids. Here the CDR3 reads CATSAKGSGYTF. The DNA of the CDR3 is TGTGCCACCAGTGCTAAGGGATCTGGCTACACCTTC.

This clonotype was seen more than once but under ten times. In DNA, the CDR3 is TGCAGCTTGGCGACAGTTGGCAACTATGGCTACACCTTC. As protein: CSLATVGNYGYTF. J is TRBJ1-2 and V is TRBV29-1, with a weak D call TRBD1 (5 bases). Trimming took 8 bases from V and 2 from J, leaving 15 bases between them. Per germline, CDR1 SQVTM and CDR2 ANQGSEA. This CDR3 comprises 13 residues.

The CDR3: CASSLASQDYEQYF. The CDR3 nucleotides read TGCGCCAGCAGCTTGGCCTCGCAGGACTACGAGCAGTACTTC. The rearrangement links TRBV5-1 to TRBJ2-7; D unresolved. Germline lookup yields CDR1 SGHRS and CDR2 YFSETQ. V shed 0 bases and J shed 3 bases, with 10 bases lying between them. The CDR3 loop spans 14 amino acids. Looking up the rest from reference TRBV5-1 and TRBJ2-7 gives the full variable domain: KAGVTQTPRYLIKTRGQQVTLSCSPISGHRSVSWYQQTPGQGLQFLFEYFSETQRNKGNFPGRFSGRQFSNSRSEMNVSTLELGDSALYLCASSLASQDYEQYFGPGTRLTVT.

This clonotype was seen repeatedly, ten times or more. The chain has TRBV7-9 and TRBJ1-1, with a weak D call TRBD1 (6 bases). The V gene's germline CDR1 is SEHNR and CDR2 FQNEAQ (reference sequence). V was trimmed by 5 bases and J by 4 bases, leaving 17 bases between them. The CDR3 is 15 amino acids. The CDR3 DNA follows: TGTGCCAGCAGCCTCGCCGCGGGGGGCGGCACTGAAGCTTTCTTT. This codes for CASSLAAGGGTEAFF.

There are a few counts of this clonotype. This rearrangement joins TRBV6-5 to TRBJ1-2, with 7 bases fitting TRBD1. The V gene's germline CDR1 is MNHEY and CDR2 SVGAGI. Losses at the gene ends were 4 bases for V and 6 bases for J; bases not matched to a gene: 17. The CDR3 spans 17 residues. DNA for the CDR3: TGTGCCAGCAGTTCGAGGACAGGTTTAAGGTTTTCGAATGGCTACACCTTC. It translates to CASSSRTGLRFSNGYTF.

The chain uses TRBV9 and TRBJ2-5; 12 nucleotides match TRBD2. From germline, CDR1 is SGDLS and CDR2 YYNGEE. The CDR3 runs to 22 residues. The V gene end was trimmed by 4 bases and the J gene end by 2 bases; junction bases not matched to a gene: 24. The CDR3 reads CASSPRGGHAGLAGRPQETQYF. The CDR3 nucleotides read TGTGCCAGCAGCCCGAGGGGCGGACACGCAGGACTAGCGGGAAGACCTCAAGAGACCCAGTACTTC.

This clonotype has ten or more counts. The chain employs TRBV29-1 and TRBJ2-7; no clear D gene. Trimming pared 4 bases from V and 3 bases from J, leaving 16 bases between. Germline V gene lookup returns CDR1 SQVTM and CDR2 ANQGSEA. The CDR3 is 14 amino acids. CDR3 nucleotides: TGCAGCGTTGGCCCCGACTTGGATTACTACGAGCAGTACTTC. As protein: CSVGPDLDYYEQYF.

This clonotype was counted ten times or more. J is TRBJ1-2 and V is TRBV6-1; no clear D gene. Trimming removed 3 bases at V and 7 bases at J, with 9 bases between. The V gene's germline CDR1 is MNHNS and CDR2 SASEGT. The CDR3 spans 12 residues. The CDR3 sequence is CASSEQAAGYTF. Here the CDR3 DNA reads TGTGCCAGCAGTGAGCAGGCCGCTGGCTACACCTTC.